This T cell receptor beta chain was found in a study of blood T cell repertoires in COVID-19. The wider study: Nucleic acid was either cDNA or gDNA, and it came from T cells, B-cell-depleted T cells, or PBMCs.

Germline CDR1 and CDR2: LGHDT and YNNKEL (reference sequence). This CDR3 comprises 16 residues. J gave up 3 bases and V 2 bases, and 10 bases lay outside the gene matches. The method was immunoSEQ multiplex PCR; TCRdb's version includes in-frame clones alone and lacks a portion of them. Of under 200,000 clones listed, about 85% are singletons. The rearrangement uses TRBV3-1 (or the pseudogene TRBV3-2) and TRBJ2-7; 7 nucleotides agree with TRBD2. Sequenced: peripheral blood. The sequence was obtained from a woman aged 80 or over with acute or convalescent COVID-19. In DNA, the CDR3 is TGTGCCAGCAGCCAATCCAGCGGGACGGGGTACTACGAGCAGTACTTC. Encoded protein: CASSQSSGTGYYEQYF.